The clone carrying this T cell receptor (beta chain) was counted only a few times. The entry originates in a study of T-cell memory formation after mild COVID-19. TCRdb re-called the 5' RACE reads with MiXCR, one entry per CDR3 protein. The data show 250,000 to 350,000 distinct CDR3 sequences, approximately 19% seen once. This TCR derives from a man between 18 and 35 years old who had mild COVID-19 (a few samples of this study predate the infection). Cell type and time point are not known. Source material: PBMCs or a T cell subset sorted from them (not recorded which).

The CDR3 nucleotides read TGTGCCAGCAGTGATGAAGGGACTCATTCCTACGAGCAGTACTTC. It translates to CASSDEGTHSYEQYF. V and J are TRBV2 and TRBJ2-7, with D maybe TRBD2 (6 bases). The V gene's germline CDR1 is SNHLY and CDR2 FYNNEI. The CDR3 runs to 15 residues. Trimming took 3 bases from V and 1 from J, leaving 13 bases between them.